This T cell receptor (beta chain) was sequenced during a study of T cell changes during pregnancy in multiple sclerosis (dated by TCRdb to about 2019). Study-wide context: In women with multiple sclerosis, the researchers looked at how the T cell repertoire shifted as pregnancy progressed.

Library preparation was by the immunoSEQ multiplex PCR assay. TCRdb holds this immuneACCESS table with in-frame rearrangements only. Some clones are missing; in checked studies, unresolved V genes explain under half, and the rest has no known cause. The sample table lists about 22,000 clones, more than 70% of them with a count of one. The ten largest account for approximately 7.6% of the sample. V is pared back by 4 bases and J by 1 base, with 14 bases lying between the germline termini. The CDR3 goes from the cysteine to the phenylalanine over 15 residues. The read is trimmed to its CDR3 DNA, 45 bases read in frame from base 1. CDR1 and CDR2, per the germline V gene (reference sequence), are SEHNR and FQNEAQ. A remark on this clone: Its antigen specificity is not known. The sample holds no much larger clone one base away, and base qualities are not on file.

The V and J genes are TRBV7-9 and TRBJ2-7; D gene: possibly TRBD2, on 6 matching bases. The sequence was collected from a female donor with multiple sclerosis, enrolled in a pregnancy study. The sequencing used CD8+ T cells from peripheral blood mononuclear cells, collected before pregnancy. The CDR3 reads as follows: CASSSWGTSSYEQYF. The sequenced DNA: TGTGCCAGCAGCTCGTGGGGGACTTCTTCCTACGAGCAGTACTTC.